Below, one TCR beta chain is given with its context. Measured with immunoSEQ multiplex PCR; TCRdb has only the in-frame clones, and not every one. This sample yields 91,000 or so clones, of which around 92% are seen a single time; just over 2% belongs to the top ten. V was cut by 7 bases and J by 1 base, with 10 bases left in between. The germline gives CDR1 MNHEY, CDR2 SVGAGI. The CDR3 loop spans 13 amino acids. The data were obtained in a study of T cell changes during pregnancy in multiple sclerosis. The specimen was peripheral blood, collected after pregnancy. The chain uses TRBV6-5 and TRBJ1-1, with D unresolved. The sequence came from a female donor with multiple sclerosis, enrolled in a pregnancy study. The CDR3 bases are TGTGCCAGCACGAGGCTTAAGAACACTGAAGCTTTCTTT. This encodes CASTRLKNTEAFF.